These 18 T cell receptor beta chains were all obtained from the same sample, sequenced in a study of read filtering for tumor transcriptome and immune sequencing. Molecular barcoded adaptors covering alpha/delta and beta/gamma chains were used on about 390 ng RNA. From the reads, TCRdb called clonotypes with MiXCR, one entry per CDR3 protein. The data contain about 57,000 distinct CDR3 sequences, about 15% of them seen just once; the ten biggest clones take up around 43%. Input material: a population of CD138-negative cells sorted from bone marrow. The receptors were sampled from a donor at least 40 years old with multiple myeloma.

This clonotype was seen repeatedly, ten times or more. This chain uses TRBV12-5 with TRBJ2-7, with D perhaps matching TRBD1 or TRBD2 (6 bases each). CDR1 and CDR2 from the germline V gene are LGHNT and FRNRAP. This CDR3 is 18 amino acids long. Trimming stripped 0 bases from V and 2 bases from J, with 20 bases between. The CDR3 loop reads CASGLVLWGASTAYEQYF. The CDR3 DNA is TGTGCTAGTGGTTTGGTACTGTGGGGGGCCTCGACCGCCTACGAGCAGTACTTC.

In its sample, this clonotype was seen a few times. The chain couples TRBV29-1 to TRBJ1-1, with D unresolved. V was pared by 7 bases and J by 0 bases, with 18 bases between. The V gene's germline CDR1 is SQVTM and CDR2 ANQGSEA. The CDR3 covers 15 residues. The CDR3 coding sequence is TGCAGCGCTGATCTACGAAGGAAAATGAACACTGAAGCTTTCTTT. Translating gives CSADLRRKMNTEAFF.

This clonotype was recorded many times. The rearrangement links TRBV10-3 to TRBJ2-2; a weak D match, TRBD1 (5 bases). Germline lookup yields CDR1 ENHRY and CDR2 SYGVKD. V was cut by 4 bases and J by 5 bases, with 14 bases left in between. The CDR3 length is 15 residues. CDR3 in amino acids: CAISVTTAPTGELFF. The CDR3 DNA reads TGTGCCATCAGTGTGACGACAGCGCCAACCGGGGAGCTGTTTTTT.

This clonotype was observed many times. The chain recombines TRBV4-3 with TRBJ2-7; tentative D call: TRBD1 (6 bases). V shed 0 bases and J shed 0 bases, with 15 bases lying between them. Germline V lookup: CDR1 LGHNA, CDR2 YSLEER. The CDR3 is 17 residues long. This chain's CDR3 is CASSQEIKGTPSYEQYF. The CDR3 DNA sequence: TGCGCCAGCAGCCAAGAGATAAAGGGGACACCCTCCTACGAGCAGTACTTC.

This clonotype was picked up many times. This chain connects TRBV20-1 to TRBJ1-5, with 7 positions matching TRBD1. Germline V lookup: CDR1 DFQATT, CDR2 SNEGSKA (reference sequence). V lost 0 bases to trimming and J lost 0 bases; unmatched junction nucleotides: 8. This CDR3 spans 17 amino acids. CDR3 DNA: TGCAGTGCTAGAGAGGGGTCCGGGACAGCTAGCAATCAGCCCCAGCATTTT. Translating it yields CSAREGSGTASNQPQHF.

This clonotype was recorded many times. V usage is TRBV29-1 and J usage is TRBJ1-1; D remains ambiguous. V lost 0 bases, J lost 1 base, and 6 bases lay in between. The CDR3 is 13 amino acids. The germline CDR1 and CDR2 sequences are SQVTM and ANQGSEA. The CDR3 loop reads CSVEDRENTEAFF. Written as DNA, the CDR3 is TGCAGCGTTGAAGATCGGGAGAACACTGAAGCTTTCTTT.

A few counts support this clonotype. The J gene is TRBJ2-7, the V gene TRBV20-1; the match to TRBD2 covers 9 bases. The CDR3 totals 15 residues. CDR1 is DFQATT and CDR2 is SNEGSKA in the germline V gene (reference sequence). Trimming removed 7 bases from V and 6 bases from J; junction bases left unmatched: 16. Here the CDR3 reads CSVFPGLAGSSEQYF. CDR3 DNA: TGCAGTGTTTTTCCAGGGCTAGCGGGAAGTAGCGAGCAGTACTTC.

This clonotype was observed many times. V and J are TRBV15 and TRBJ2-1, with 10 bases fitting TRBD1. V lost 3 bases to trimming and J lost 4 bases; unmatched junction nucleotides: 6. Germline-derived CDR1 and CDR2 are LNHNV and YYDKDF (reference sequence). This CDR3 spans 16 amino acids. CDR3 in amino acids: CATSREGDRGYNEQFF. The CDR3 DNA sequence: TGTGCCACCAGCAGGGAGGGGGACAGGGGATACAATGAGCAGTTCTTC.

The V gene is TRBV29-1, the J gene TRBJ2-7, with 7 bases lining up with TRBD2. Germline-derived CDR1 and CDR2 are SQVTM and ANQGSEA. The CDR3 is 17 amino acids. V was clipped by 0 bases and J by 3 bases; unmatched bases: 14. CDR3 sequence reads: CSVEDEMERDGVYEQYF. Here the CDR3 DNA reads TGCAGCGTTGAAGACGAAATGGAGCGGGATGGTGTCTACGAGCAGTACTTC.

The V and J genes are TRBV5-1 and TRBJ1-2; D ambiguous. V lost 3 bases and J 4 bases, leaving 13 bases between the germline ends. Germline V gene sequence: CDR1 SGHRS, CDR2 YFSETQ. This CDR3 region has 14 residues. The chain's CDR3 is CASSSEAAGYGYTF. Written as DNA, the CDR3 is TGCGCCAGCAGCTCGGAGGCGGCGGGCTATGGCTACACCTTC. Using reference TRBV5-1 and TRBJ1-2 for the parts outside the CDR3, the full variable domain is KAGVTQTPRYLIKTRGQQVTLSCSPISGHRSVSWYQQTPGQGLQFLFEYFSETQRNKGNFPGRFSGRQFSNSRSEMNVSTLELGDSALYLCASSSEAAGYGYTFGSGTRLTVV.

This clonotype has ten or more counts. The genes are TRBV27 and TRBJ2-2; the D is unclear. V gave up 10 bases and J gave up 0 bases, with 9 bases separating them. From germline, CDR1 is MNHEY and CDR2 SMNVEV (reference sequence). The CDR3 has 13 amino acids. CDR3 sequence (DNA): TGTGCCACGCAAGGGTCGAACACCGGGGAGCTGTTTTTT. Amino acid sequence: CATQGSNTGELFF.

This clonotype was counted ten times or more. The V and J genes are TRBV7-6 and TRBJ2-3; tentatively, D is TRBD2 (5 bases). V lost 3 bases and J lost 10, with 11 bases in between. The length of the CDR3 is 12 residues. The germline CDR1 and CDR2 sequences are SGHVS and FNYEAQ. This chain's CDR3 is CASSFSLEAQYF. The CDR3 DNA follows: TGTGCCAGCAGCTTTTCATTGGAGGCGCAGTATTTT.

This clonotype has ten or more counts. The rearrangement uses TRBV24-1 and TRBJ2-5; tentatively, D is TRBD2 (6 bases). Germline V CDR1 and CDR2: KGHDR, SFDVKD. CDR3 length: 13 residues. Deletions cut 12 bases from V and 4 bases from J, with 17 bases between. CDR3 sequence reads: CASAGGAGETQYF. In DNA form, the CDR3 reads TGTGCCTCCGCAGGCGGGGCAGGAGAGACCCAGTACTTC.

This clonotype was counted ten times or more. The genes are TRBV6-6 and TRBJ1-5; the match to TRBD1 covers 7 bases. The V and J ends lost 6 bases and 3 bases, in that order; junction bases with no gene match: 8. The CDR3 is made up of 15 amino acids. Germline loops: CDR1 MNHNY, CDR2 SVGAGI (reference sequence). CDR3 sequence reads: CASSYTGASNQPQHF. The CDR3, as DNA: TGTGCCAGCAGCTATACAGGGGCTTCCAATCAGCCCCAGCATTTT.

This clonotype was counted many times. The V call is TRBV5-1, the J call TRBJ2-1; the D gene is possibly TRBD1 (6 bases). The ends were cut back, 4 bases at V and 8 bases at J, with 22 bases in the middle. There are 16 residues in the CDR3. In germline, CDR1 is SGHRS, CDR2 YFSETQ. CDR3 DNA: TGCGCCAGCAGCGAACAGGGTACCCGTAGTGGCGATGAGCAGTTCTTC. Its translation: CASSEQGTRSGDEQFF.

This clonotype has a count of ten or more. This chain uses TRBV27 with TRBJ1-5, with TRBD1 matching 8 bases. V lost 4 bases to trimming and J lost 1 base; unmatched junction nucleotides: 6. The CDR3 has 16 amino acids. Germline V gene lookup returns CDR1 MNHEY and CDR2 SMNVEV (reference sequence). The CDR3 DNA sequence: TGTGCCAGCAGTTCTCTGACAGGGGTGAGCAATCAGCCCCAGCATTTT. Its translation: CASSSLTGVSNQPQHF.

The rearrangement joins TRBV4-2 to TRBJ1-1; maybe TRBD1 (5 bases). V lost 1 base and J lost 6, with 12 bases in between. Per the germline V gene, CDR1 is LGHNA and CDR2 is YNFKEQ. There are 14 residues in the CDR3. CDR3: CASSQVDRGAEAFF. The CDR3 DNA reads TGTGCCAGCAGCCAAGTCGACAGAGGCGCTGAAGCTTTCTTT.

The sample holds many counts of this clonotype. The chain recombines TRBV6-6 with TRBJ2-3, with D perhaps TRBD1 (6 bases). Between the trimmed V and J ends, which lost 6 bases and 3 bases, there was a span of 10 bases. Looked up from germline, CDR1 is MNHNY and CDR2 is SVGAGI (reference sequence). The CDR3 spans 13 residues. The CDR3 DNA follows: TGTGCCAGCAGGATAAGGGGGACAGATACGCAGTATTTT. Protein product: CASRIRGTDTQYF.